A selection of T cell receptor beta chains follows, all from one sample in a study of blood T cell repertoires in COVID-19. TCRdb's table, derived via immunoSEQ multiplex PCR, lists solely in-frame clones and lacks some. The top ten clones hold about 20% of a sample with some 190,000 clones, 80% to 85% of them seen once. The specimen sequenced was peripheral blood. The receptors were gathered from a human donor in a cohort sampled during active COVID-19. Each CDR3 is given with its conserved first and last residue. The order of the fields is J gene, V gene, D gene, clone size, CDR3 protein, CDR3 DNA. D genes are given only for firm matches. Only part of the rows carry a size: once, few, many, or a class if the clone is expanded.

J gene: TRBJ2-2
V gene: TRBV28
D gene: TRBD2
clone size: .
CDR3 protein: CASSPLGLAVPTGAGELFF
CDR3 DNA: TGTGCCAGCAGTCCCCTGGGGCTAGCGGTCCCTACGGGGGCCGGGGAGCTGTTTTTT

J gene: TRBJ2-3
V gene: TRBV28
D gene: .
clone size: .
CDR3 protein: CASSPSPLVPTQYF
CDR3 DNA: TGTGCCAGCAGCCCAAGCCCACTAGTTCCGACGCAGTATTTT

J gene: TRBJ1-2
V gene: TRBV28
D gene: .
clone size: once
CDR3 protein: CASSEARRYGYTF
CDR3 DNA: TGTGCCAGCAGTGAGGCTCGTAGGTATGGCTACACCTTC

J gene: TRBJ2-1
V gene: TRBV10-2
D gene: TRBD2
clone size: few
CDR3 protein: CASKLAGGDNEQFF
CDR3 DNA: TGCGCCAGCAAATTAGCGGGGGGGGATAATGAGCAGTTCTTC

J gene: TRBJ2-3
V gene: TRBV7-9
D gene: .
clone size: .
CDR3 protein: CASSPPGGQADTQYF
CDR3 DNA: TGTGCCAGCAGCCCCCCCGGGGGTCAGGCGGATACGCAGTATTTT

J gene: TRBJ1-2
V gene: TRBV28
D gene: .
clone size: .
CDR3 protein: CASRLQEGSYGYTF
CDR3 DNA: TGTGCCAGCAGACTACAGGAGGGGAGCTATGGCTACACCTTC

J gene: TRBJ1-6
V gene: TRBV5-1
D gene: .
clone size: .
CDR3 protein: CASSLGSTGYISPLHF
CDR3 DNA: TGCGCCAGCAGCTTGGGGAGTACAGGGTACATTTCACCCCTCCACTTT

J gene: TRBJ1-1
V gene: TRBV5-1
D gene: .
clone size: .
CDR3 protein: CASRGTTMNTEAFF
CDR3 DNA: TGCGCCAGCAGGGGGACTACTATGAACACTGAAGCTTTCTTT

J gene: TRBJ1-2
V gene: TRBV10-3
D gene: .
clone size: few
CDR3 protein: CAISDQQDNYGYTF
CDR3 DNA: TGTGCCATCAGTGATCAACAGGATAACTATGGCTACACCTTC

J gene: TRBJ2-5
V gene: TRBV25-1
D gene: .
clone size: .
CDR3 protein: CASSGRTIRTETQYF
CDR3 DNA: TGTGCCAGCAGTGGGCGGACAATACGTACGGAGACCCAGTACTTC

J gene: TRBJ1-5
V gene: TRBV19
D gene: .
clone size: .
CDR3 protein: CASSIVHNQPQHF
CDR3 DNA: TGTGCCAGTAGTATAGTCCACAATCAGCCCCAGCATTTT